The 12 T cell receptor beta chains below come from one sample, sequenced in a study of control samples from healthy donors and cancer patients. TCRdb's copy holds only in-frame clones and misses some; the assay was immunoSEQ multiplex PCR. This sample has tens of thousands of clones, with roughly 80% found just once. Sequenced sample: PBMCs. Receptor source: a woman aged 45-65 years with lung cancer.

In DNA, the CDR3 is TGTGCCAGCAGTCAACAGGGTGAAGGCACTGAAGCTTTCTTT. Translating it yields CASSQQGEGTEAFF. This chain joins TRBV27 and TRBJ1-1, with D possibly TRBD1 on 6 matching bases. V was cut by 5 bases and J by 4 bases, with 14 bases left in between. The CDR3 runs 14 residues. From germline, CDR1 is MNHEY and CDR2 SMNVEV (reference sequence).

The chain employs TRBV3-1 (or the pseudogene TRBV3-2) and TRBJ1-5; a possible D gene is TRBD1 (5 bases). CDR3 length equals 15 residues. Germline V CDR1 and CDR2: LGHDT, YNNKEL (reference sequence). V shed 1 base and J shed 0 bases, with 7 bases lying between them. For the CDR3, the DNA is TGTGCCAGCAGCCAAGGCAGGGTTAGCAATCAGCCCCAGCATTTT. It yields the protein CASSQGRVSNQPQHF.

The J gene is TRBJ2-1, the V gene TRBV2; no firm D call. Between the trimmed V and J ends, which lost 4 bases and 2 bases, there was a span of 9 bases. The CDR3 extends over 14 amino acids. Germline lookup yields CDR1 SNHLY and CDR2 FYNNEI. The CDR3 region has the DNA TGTGCCAGCAGTGGATCGGGTACCTACAATGAGCAGTTCTTC. It specifies CASSGSGTYNEQFF.

This chain uses TRBV2 with TRBJ2-3; TRBD2 matches at 10 bases. The CDR3 runs 20 residues. V gave up 1 base and J gave up 0 bases; unmatched junction bases: 13. Per the germline V gene, CDR1 is SNHLY and CDR2 is FYNNEI. The CDR3 nucleotides are TGTGCCAGCAGTGAAGGGAACAGGGGACAGCGGGGGGGAAGCACAGATACGCAGTATTTT. It translates to CASSEGNRGQRGGSTDTQYF.

The V and J genes are TRBV19 and TRBJ1-3, with D maybe TRBD1 (5 bases). CDR1 LNHDA and CDR2 SQIVND come from the germline V gene (reference sequence). The CDR3 extends over 13 amino acids. V shed 5 bases and J shed 4 bases, with 9 bases lying between them. CDR3 nucleotides: TGTGCCAGTAGTTCCACAGGAGGAAACACCATATATTTT. Its translation: CASSSTGGNTIYF.

The chain employs TRBV12-3 or TRBV12-4 and TRBJ1-5; no definite D call. Trimming took off 0 bases at V and 7 bases at J, with 4 bases between the two ends. The CDR3 is 12 residues long. The DNA of the CDR3 is TGTGCCAGCAGTTTAGCGCCACAGCCCCAGCATTTT. Translating it yields CASSLAPQPQHF.

V gene TRBV6-6 combines with J gene TRBJ2-1; 10 bases line up with TRBD2. Looked up from germline, CDR1 is MNHNY and CDR2 is SVGAGI (reference sequence). The junction had 4 bases not matched to a gene; V was cut back by 2 bases and J by 6 bases. The CDR3 consists of 15 residues. This CDR3 is CASSYNPSGGNEQFF. DNA for the CDR3: TGTGCCAGCAGTTACAACCCTAGCGGGGGCAATGAGCAGTTCTTC.

This chain uses TRBV7-3 with TRBJ2-2; D gene ambiguous. The CDR3 contains 11 residues. The V end was cut by 4 bases, the J end by 9 bases, with 6 bases between. The germline gives CDR1 SGHTA, CDR2 FQGTGA. The CDR3 nucleotides are TGTGCCAGCAGCTCCGGCTGGGAGCTGTTTTTT. Protein: CASSSGWELFF.

The rearrangement joins TRBV28 to TRBJ2-2; 8 positions agree with TRBD2. Germline V gives CDR1 MDHEN, CDR2 SYDVKM. The V and J ends lost 5 bases and 2 bases, in that order; junction bases with no gene match: 4. The CDR3 is 15 residues long. CDR3 sequence (DNA): TGTGCCAGCAGTACGGGGGGGCTAAACACCGGGGAGCTGTTTTTT. Its protein product is CASSTGGLNTGELFF.

The chain carries TRBV6-2 or TRBV6-3 and TRBJ1-2, with D tentatively TRBD1 (5 bases). V gave up 6 bases and J gave up 6 bases, with 23 bases separating them. The CDR3 is 16 residues long. CDR1 MNHEY and CDR2 SVGEGT come from the germline V gene. CDR3 loop: CASSLSDGRGRDGYTF. The CDR3 DNA reads TGTGCCAGCAGCCTTTCGGACGGCCGGGGGAGGGATGGCTACACCTTC.

This chain uses TRBV7-6 with TRBJ1-1; D possibly corresponds to TRBD1 (5 bases). Germline lookup yields CDR1 SGHVS and CDR2 FNYEAQ. CDR3 length equals 14 residues. The germline V and J ends were trimmed by 1 base and 4 bases, with 10 bases remaining between them. The CDR3 loop reads CASSLVQGGTEAFF. The CDR3 DNA follows: TGTGCCAGCAGCTTAGTCCAGGGTGGCACTGAAGCTTTCTTT.

The rearrangement uses TRBV6-6 and TRBJ1-1, with D possibly matching TRBD1 (5 bases). CDR1 and CDR2 from the germline V gene are MNHNY and SVGAGI (reference sequence). The CDR3 loop spans 13 amino acids. Trimming cost V 2 bases and J 4 bases, with 8 bases left between them. In DNA form, the CDR3 reads TGTGCCAGCAGTTACGCGGGGGGCACTGAAGCTTTCTTT. Translating gives CASSYAGGTEAFF.